This T cell receptor (beta chain) appears in the sequencing data of a study of cytomegalovirus exposure and HLA in healthy donors. Findings and limits, study-wide: For most TCR beta V segments, an earlier analysis put the productive rate at about 87% or about 30% of the time.

V lost 3 bases, J lost 5 bases, and 10 bases lay in between. This CDR3 comprises 12 residues. Germline CDR1 is SQVTM and CDR2 is ANQGSEA. This clone was found a few times. The antigen is unknown. Primers: 60 Vbeta forward and 13 Jbeta reverse. Produced via immunoSEQ multiplex PCR; TCRdb's table is partial and in-frame only. The repertoire has about 120,000 clones, about 8.6% of them found once; the top ten carry 5% to 6.5%. The TCR sequence derives from a woman between 40 and 50 years old in good health and CMV-seropositive. The sequencing sample was made of PBMCs. The chain employs TRBV29-1 and TRBJ1-1, with D possibly TRBD1 on 6 matching bases. The CDR3 coding sequence is TGCAGCGTTGAGGGGGGGCGAACTGAAGCTTTCTTT. It yields the protein CSVEGGRTEAFF.